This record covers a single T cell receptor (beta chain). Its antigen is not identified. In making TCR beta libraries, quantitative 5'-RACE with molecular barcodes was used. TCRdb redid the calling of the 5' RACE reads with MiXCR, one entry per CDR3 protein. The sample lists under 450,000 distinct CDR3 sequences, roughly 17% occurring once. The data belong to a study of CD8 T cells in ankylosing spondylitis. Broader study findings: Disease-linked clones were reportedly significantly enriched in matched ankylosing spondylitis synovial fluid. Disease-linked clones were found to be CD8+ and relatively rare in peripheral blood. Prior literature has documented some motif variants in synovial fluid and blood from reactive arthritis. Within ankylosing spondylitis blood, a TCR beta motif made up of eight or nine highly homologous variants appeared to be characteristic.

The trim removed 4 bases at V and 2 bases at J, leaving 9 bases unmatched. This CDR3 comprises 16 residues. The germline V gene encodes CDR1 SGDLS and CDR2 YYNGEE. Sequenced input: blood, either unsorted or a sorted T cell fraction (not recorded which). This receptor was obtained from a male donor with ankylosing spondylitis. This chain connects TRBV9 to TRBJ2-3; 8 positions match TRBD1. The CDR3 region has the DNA TGTGCCAGCAGCAAACGGACAGGGATGCCCACAGATACGCAGTATTTT. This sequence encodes CASSKRTGMPTDTQYF.